The 20 T cell receptor beta chains presented below share a single source sample, sequenced in a study of T-cell reconstitution after alpha-beta-depleted transplantation in children. Preparing the TCRbeta library involved the use of unique molecular identifiers. MiXCR was run by TCRdb on the PCR reads, yielding one entry per CDR3 protein. The data hold around 500,000 distinct CDR3 sequences, with around 23% observed a single time. This material consisted of PBMCs, mostly from graft donor cells, taken 360 days after TCRalphabeta/CD19-depleted stem cell transplant. These receptors were collected from a boy younger than two who had a stem cell transplant for acute myeloid leukemia, so the T cells may come from the graft donor.

In this sample, this clonotype turned up a few times. The chain recombines TRBV12-3 or TRBV12-4 with TRBJ1-1; possible D gene TRBD1, 5 bases. This CDR3 comprises 13 residues. V lost 6 bases and J 9 bases, leaving 17 bases between the germline ends. The DNA of the CDR3 is TGTGCCAGCAGGTCCGGGCCCCGGGACCAAGCTTTCTTT. This codes for CASRSGPRDQAFF.

The V call is TRBV11-2, the J call TRBJ2-7, with D uncertain. The CDR3 has 13 amino acids. The V end lost 1 base, the J end lost 3 bases, and 7 bases lay between the germline ends. Germline CDR1 is SGHAT and CDR2 is FQNNGV. In DNA, the CDR3 is TGTGCCAGCAGCTTAGGCCCTCTCTACGAGCAGTACGTC. This sequence encodes CASSLGPLYEQYV.

The V gene is TRBV4-3, the J gene TRBJ1-2, with 8 bases matching TRBD1. Looked up from germline, CDR1 is LGHNA and CDR2 is YSLEER. V was clipped by 0 bases and J by 1 base; unmatched bases: 4. The length of the CDR3 is 16 residues. As DNA, the CDR3 is TGCGCCAGCAGCCAAGATAGGACAGGGTTTAACTATGGCTACACCTTC. It encodes CASSQDRTGFNYGYTF.

This clonotype occurred once. J is TRBJ2-7 and V is TRBV12-3 or TRBV12-4, with 9 bases that match TRBD1. There are 15 residues in the CDR3. The V gene end was trimmed by 6 bases and the J gene end by 2 bases; junction bases not matched to a gene: 8. CDR3 DNA sequence: TGTGCCAGCAGCATCCACGGGACAGGGACCTACGAGCAGTACTTC. It codes for CASSIHGTGTYEQYF.

V gene TRBV29-1 combines with J gene TRBJ2-3; unclear D gene. V was pared by 4 bases and J by 0 bases, with 11 bases between. Germline CDR1 reads SQVTM; CDR2 reads ANQGSEA. The CDR3 covers 14 residues. Written as DNA, the CDR3 is TGCAGCGTTGGTCGGCCAACTAGCACAGATACGCAGTATTTT. Translated: CSVGRPTSTDTQYF.

The rearrangement uses TRBV5-1 and TRBJ2-4; possibly TRBD2 for D (5 bases). The V and J ends lost 0 bases and 2 bases respectively, with 18 bases between them. This CDR3 comprises 18 residues. The germline V gene encodes CDR1 SGHRS and CDR2 YFSETQ. Here the CDR3 DNA reads TGCGCCAGCAGCTTGGAAACCCAAACCCGGGGAACCAAAAACATTCAGTACTTC. Amino acid sequence: CASSLETQTRGTKNIQYF.

The V call is TRBV6-5, the J call TRBJ2-2; D tentatively reads TRBD1 or TRBD2 (5 bases each). The CDR3 loop spans 15 amino acids. V shed 0 bases and J shed 5 bases, with 10 bases lying between them. The germline V gene encodes CDR1 MNHEY and CDR2 SVGAGI. The CDR3 region is CASSYSGTLTGELFF. The CDR3 DNA sequence: TGTGCCAGCAGTTACTCCGGGACCCTAACCGGGGAGCTGTTTTTT.

The sample holds many counts of this clonotype. J is TRBJ1-6 and V is TRBV25-1; D is possibly TRBD1 (5 bases). V gave up 0 bases and J gave up 13 bases, with 19 bases separating them. This CDR3 contains 16 residues. Germline CDR1 is MGHDK and CDR2 is SYGVNS. For the CDR3, the DNA is TGTGCCAGCAGTGAATATTCGGGGCAACCAAGTCGGCCCCTCCACTTT. Amino acids: CASSEYSGQPSRPLHF.

This clonotype appeared a few times. The rearrangement uses TRBV5-1 and TRBJ1-1, with D hard to call. The CDR3 loop spans 13 amino acids. From germline, CDR1 is SGHRS and CDR2 YFSETQ. The V and J ends lost 7 bases and 3 bases respectively, with 13 bases between them. This CDR3 is CASRRGRDTEAFF. CDR3 bases: TGCGCCAGCCGACGAGGAAGGGACACTGAAGCTTTCTTT.

The genes are TRBV7-9 and TRBJ1-6, with 8 bases fitting TRBD1. Germline V CDR1 and CDR2: SEHNR, FQNEAQ (reference sequence). The CDR3 extends over 15 amino acids. V trimming: 6 bases; J trimming: 7 bases; junction bases outside the gene matches: 8. The CDR3 region is CASSKTGGPNSPLHF. Written as DNA, the CDR3 is TGTGCCAGCAGTAAAACAGGGGGACCGAATTCACCCCTCCACTTT.

This clonotype was observed a few times. The chain combines TRBV29-1 with TRBJ2-1; D ambiguous. Per the germline V gene, CDR1 is SQVTM and CDR2 is ANQGSEA. V was pared by 1 base and J by 6 bases, with 7 bases between. The CDR3 totals 12 residues. The CDR3 protein is CSVEGLINEQFF. CDR3 DNA sequence: TGCAGCGTTGAAGGGTTGATCAATGAGCAGTTCTTC.

The table lists this clonotype with many counts. The V and J genes are TRBV7-9 and TRBJ1-1; TRBD1 might be the D (5 bases). The V end was cut by 8 bases, the J end by 4 bases, with 17 bases between. Germline CDR1 and CDR2: SEHNR and FQNEAQ (reference sequence). This CDR3 is built from 14 residues. The CDR3 nucleotides read TGTGCCAGCGGAGCCATGAGTAGGGGCACTGAAGCTTTCTTT. Amino acids: CASGAMSRGTEAFF.

There are many counts of this clonotype. V usage is TRBV4-3 and J usage is TRBJ1-2; D is unresolved. The germline gives CDR1 LGHNA, CDR2 YSLEER. The CDR3 loop spans 15 amino acids. V was shortened by 0 bases and J by 3 bases, with 11 bases between the two germline ends. The CDR3 DNA sequence: TGCGCCAGCAGCCAAGAACATATGCTATACTATGGCTACACCTTC. Translated, it gives CASSQEHMLYYGYTF.

This chain links TRBV20-1 with TRBJ2-7, with D possibly matching TRBD1 (6 bases). CDR3 length: 14 residues. Trimming pared 0 bases from V and 2 bases from J, leaving 11 bases between. Germline V gene data show CDR1 as DFQATT and CDR2 as SNEGSKA (reference sequence). CDR3 region: CSARDITGTYEQYF. The CDR3 region has the DNA TGCAGTGCTAGAGATATAACAGGGACCTACGAGCAGTACTTC.

The V and J genes are TRBV5-4 and TRBJ1-2, with D uncertain. V was trimmed by 0 bases and J by 7 bases, leaving 4 bases between them. Germline CDR1 and CDR2: SGHNT and YYREEE (reference sequence). This CDR3 has 11 amino acids. The CDR3 DNA follows: TGTGCCAGCAGCTTGGACAGTGGCTACACCTTC. Its protein product is CASSLDSGYTF.

At least ten counts were recorded for this clonotype. CDR3 nucleotide sequence: TGCAGTGCTAGAGATTATAGGGTCGCGGACGAGCAGTACTTC. Its protein is CSARDYRVADEQYF. The V and J genes are TRBV20-1 and TRBJ2-7; no clear D gene. Germline V CDR1 and CDR2: DFQATT, SNEGSKA (reference sequence). The CDR3 sequence is 14 residues long. V was cut by 0 bases and J by 5 bases, with 14 bases left in between.

The V and J genes are TRBV20-1 and TRBJ2-5, with D unclear. Between the trimmed V and J ends, which lost 5 bases and 1 base, there was a span of 11 bases. The CDR3 sequence is 13 residues long. The germline V gene has CDR1 DFQATT and CDR2 SNEGSKA (reference sequence). The CDR3 nucleotides are TGCAGTGCTGCCCCCGCAGTCCAAGAGACCCAGTACTTC. Translation gives CSAAPAVQETQYF.

J is TRBJ1-4 and V is TRBV24-1, with D tentatively TRBD1 (5 bases). The CDR3 runs 17 residues. The ends were cut back, 3 bases at V and 5 bases at J, with 18 bases in the middle. Germline CDR1 KGHDR, CDR2 SFDVKD. The CDR3 spells CATSDPPPQGGNEKLFF. The CDR3, as DNA: TGTGCCACCAGTGATCCTCCTCCGCAGGGAGGGAATGAAAAACTGTTTTTT.

This clonotype was detected many times. This chain joins TRBV9 and TRBJ2-3; TRBD2 aligns across 10 bases. CDR1 is SGDLS and CDR2 is YYNGEE in the germline V gene. The CDR3 spans 17 residues. The J segment lost 5 bases and the V segment lost 2 bases, leaving 11 bases of the junction unmatched. CDR3 protein: CASSVRASGGARDTQYF. CDR3 sequence (DNA): TGTGCCAGCAGCGTTCGGGCCAGCGGGGGGGCCCGAGATACGCAGTATTTT.

This sequence joins TRBV5-1 and TRBJ1-6, with 9 positions matching TRBD1. Germline V CDR1 and CDR2: SGHRS, YFSETQ. V gave up 4 bases and J gave up 7 bases; unmatched junction bases: 6. The CDR3 contains 15 residues. The DNA of the CDR3 is TGCGCCAGCAGCAGTAAGACAGGGGGGAATTCACCCCTCCACTTT. This sequence encodes CASSSKTGGNSPLHF.